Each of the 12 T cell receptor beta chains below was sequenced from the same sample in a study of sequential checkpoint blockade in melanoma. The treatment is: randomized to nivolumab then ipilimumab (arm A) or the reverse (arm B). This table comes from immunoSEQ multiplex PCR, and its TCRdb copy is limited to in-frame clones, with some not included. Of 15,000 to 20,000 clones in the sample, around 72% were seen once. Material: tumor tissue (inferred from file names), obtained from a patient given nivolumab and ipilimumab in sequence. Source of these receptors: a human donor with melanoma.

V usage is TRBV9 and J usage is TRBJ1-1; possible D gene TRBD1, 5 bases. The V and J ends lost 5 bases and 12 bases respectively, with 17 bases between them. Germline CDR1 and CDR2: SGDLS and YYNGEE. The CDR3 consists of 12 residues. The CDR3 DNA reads TGTGCCAGCAGTGAATCAGGGCTCGGGACTTTCTTT. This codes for CASSESGLGTFF. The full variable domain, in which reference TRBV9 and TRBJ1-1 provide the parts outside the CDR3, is DSGVTQTPKHLITATGQRVTLRCSPRSGDLSVYWYQQSLDQGLQFLIQYYNGEERAKGNILERFSAQQFPDLHSELNLSSLELGDSALYFCASSESGLGTFFGQGTRLTVV.

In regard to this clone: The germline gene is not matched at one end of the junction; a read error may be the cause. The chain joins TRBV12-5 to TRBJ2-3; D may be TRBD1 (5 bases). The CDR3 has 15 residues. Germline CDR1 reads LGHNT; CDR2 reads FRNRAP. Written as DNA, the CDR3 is TGTGCTAGTGGGTTGGGGCAGGGTGGCACAGATACGCAGTATTTT. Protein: CASGLGQGGTDTQYF.

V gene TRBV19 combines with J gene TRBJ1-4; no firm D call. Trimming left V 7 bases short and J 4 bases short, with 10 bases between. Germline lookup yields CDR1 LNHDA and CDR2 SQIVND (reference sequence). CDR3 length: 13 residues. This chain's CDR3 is CASTKLSNEKLFF. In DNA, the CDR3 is TGTGCCAGTACGAAACTGAGTAATGAAAAACTGTTTTTT.

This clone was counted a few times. The CDR3 DNA reads as TGTGCCTGGAGTGTATTAGGGGGGCAAGAGACCCAGTACTTC. Translated: CAWSVLGGQETQYF. The chain employs TRBV30 and TRBJ2-5, with D possibly called TRBD1 or TRBD2 (6 bases each). CDR1 is GTSNPN and CDR2 is SVGIG in the germline V gene (reference sequence). V was cut by 0 bases and J by 2 bases, with 10 bases left in between. CDR3 size: 14 residues.

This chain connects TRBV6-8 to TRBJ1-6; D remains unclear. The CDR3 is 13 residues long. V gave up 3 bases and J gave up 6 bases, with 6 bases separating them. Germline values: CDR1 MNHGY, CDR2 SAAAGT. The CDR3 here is CASSYASNSPLHF. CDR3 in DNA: TGTGCCAGCAGTTATGCGAGTAATTCACCCCTCCACTTT.

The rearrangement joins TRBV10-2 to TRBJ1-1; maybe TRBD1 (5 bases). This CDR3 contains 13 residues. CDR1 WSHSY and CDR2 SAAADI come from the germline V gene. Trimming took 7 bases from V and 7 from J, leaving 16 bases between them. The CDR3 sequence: CASKESYQGEAFF. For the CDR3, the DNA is TGCGCCAGCAAGGAAAGTTATCAGGGTGAAGCTTTCTTT.

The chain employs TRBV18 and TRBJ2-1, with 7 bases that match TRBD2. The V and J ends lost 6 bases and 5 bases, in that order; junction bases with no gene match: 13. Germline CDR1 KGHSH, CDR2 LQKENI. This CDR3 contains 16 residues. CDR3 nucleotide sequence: TGTGCCAGCTCTATAAGGGACTACTACAACAACAATGAGCAGTTCTTC. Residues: CASSIRDYYNNNEQFF.

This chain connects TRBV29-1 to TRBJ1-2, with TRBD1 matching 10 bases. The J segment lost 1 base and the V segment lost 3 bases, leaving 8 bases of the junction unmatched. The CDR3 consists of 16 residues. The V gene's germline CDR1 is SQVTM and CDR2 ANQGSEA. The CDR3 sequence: CSVEENGTGDNYGYTF. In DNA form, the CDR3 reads TGCAGCGTTGAGGAGAACGGGACAGGGGATAACTATGGCTACACCTTC.

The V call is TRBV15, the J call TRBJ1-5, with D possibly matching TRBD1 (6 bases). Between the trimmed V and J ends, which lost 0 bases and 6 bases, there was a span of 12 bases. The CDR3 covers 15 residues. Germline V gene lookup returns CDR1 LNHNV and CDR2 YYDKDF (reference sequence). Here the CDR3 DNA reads TGTGCCACCAGCAGAGATAAGGGGGGAGCTCAGCCCCAGCATTTT. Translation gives CATSRDKGGAQPQHF.

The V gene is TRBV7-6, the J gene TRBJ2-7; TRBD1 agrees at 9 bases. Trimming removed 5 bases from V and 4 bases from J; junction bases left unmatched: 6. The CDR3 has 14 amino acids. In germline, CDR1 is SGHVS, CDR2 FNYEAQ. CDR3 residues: CASSPRQGEYEQYF. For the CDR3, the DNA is TGTGCCAGCAGCCCCCGACAGGGGGAATACGAGCAGTACTTC. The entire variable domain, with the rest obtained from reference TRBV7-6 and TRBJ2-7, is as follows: GAGVSQSPRYKVTKRGQDVALRCDPISGHVSLYWYRQALGQGPEFLTYFNYEAQQDKSGLPNDRFSAERPEGSISTLTIQRTEQRDSAMYRCASSPRQGEYEQYFGPGTRLTVT.

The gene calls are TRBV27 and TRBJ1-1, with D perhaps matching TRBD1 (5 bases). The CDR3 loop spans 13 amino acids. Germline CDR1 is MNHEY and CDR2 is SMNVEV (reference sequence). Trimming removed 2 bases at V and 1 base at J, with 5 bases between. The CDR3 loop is CASSLQGNTEAFF. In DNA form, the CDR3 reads TGTGCCAGCAGTTTACAGGGGAACACTGAAGCTTTCTTT.

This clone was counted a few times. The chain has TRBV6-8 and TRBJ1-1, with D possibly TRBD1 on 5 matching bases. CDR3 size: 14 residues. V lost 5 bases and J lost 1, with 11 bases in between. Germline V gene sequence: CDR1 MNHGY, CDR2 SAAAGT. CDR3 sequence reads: CASSPGRGNTEAFF. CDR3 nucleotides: TGTGCCAGCAGTCCAGGGAGAGGGAACACTGAAGCTTTCTTT.